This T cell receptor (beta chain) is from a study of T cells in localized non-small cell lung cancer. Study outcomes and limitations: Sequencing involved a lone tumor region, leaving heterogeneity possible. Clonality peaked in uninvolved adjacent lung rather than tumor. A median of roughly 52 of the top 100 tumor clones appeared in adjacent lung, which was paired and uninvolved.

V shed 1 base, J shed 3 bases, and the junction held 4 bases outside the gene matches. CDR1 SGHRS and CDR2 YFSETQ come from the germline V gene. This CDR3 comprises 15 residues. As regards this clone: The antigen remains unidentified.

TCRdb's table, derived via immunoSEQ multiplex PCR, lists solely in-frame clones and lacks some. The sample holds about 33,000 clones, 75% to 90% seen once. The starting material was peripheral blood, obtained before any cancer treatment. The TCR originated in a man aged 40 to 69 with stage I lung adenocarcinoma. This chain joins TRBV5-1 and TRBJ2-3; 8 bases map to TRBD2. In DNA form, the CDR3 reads TGCGCCAGCAGCTTGACGGCGGGGGGTACAGATACGCAGTATTTT. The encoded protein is CASSLTAGGTDTQYF.